Presented here are 12 T cell receptor beta chains from one specimen sequenced in a study of identical twins. MiXCR, applied by TCRdb to the 5' RACE reads, yields one record per CDR3 protein. This sample has some 900,000 distinct CDR3 sequences, with 12% found just once. A further study also used this sample, focusing on yellow fever vaccine responses in identical twins.

Sequencing was done on a sample of PBMCs. All receptors derive from a woman aged 18-35 years in good health.

The chain combines TRBV24-1 with TRBJ1-2, with D unclear. Looked up from germline, CDR1 is KGHDR and CDR2 is SFDVKD. V lost 5 bases and J 6 bases, leaving 12 bases between the germline ends. The CDR3 is made up of 13 amino acids. The CDR3 sequence: CATSVTGWDGYTF. In DNA form, the CDR3 reads TGTGCCACCAGTGTTACGGGTTGGGATGGCTACACCTTC.

The sample holds a few counts of this clonotype. This chain joins TRBV20-1 and TRBJ2-7; D might be TRBD2 (6 bases). The CDR3 is 13 amino acids. With 3 bases removed from V and 3 bases from J, the gap between germline ends came to 12 bases. CDR1 DFQATT and CDR2 SNEGSKA come from the germline V gene (reference sequence). This CDR3 reads CSARGISGYEQYV. CDR3 nucleotides: TGCAGTGCTAGGGGTATTAGCGGCTACGAGCAGTACGTC.

In its sample, this clonotype was seen a few times. The J gene is TRBJ1-6, the V gene TRBV12-3 or TRBV12-4, with TRBD1 matching 10 bases. The V segment lost 3 bases and the J segment 7 bases; nucleotides outside the gene matches: 3. The CDR3 extends over 15 amino acids. DNA for the CDR3: TGTGCCAGCAGTTTGAGGGGACAGGGGAATTCACCCCTCCACTTT. Its translation: CASSLRGQGNSPLHF.

Only a few counts were recorded for this clonotype. The V and J genes are TRBV28 and TRBJ2-3; 7 bases agree with TRBD2. Germline V gene sequence: CDR1 MDHEN, CDR2 SYDVKM. The CDR3 covers 17 residues. The ends lost 6 bases at V and 0 bases at J; junction bases unmatched: 12. The CDR3, as DNA: TGTGCCAGCAGCCGTATCACTAGCGCGAAGAGCACAGATACGCAGTATTTT. Its protein is CASSRITSAKSTDTQYF.

The chain combines TRBV5-1 with TRBJ1-6, with D possibly TRBD1 on 6 matching bases. The CDR3 consists of 15 residues. CDR1 is SGHRS and CDR2 is YFSETQ in the germline V gene. Trimming stripped 0 bases from V and 4 bases from J, with 8 bases between. CDR3 amino acids: CASSLVGAYNSPLHF. CDR3 nucleotide sequence: TGCGCCAGCAGCTTGGTGGGGGCGTATAATTCACCCCTCCACTTT.

V is TRBV10-3 and J is TRBJ2-7, with D uncertain. CDR3 length equals 13 residues. Germline CDR1 ENHRY, CDR2 SYGVKD. Trimming took off 8 bases at V and 4 bases at J, with 15 bases between the two ends. The CDR3 region has the DNA TGTGCCATCGGGGAAGCAGCGTGGTACGAGCAGTACTTC. This sequence encodes CAIGEAAWYEQYF.

This clonotype was counted only a few times. CDR3 sequence: CASSYPLSGTSGSGTGELFF. CDR3 DNA sequence: TGTGCCAGCAGTTACCCCCTTTCCGGGACTAGCGGGAGTGGCACCGGGGAGCTGTTTTTT. This chain connects TRBV6-2 or TRBV6-3 to TRBJ2-2, with 14 bases aligning to TRBD2. J gave up 4 bases and V 2 bases, and 12 bases lay outside the gene matches. The CDR3 sequence is 20 residues long. Germline lookup yields CDR1 MNHEY and CDR2 SVGEGT.

This clonotype was observed a handful of times. The rearrangement joins TRBV7-6 to TRBJ2-2; D tentatively fits TRBD1 or TRBD2 (5 bases each). Germline V gene data show CDR1 as SGHVS and CDR2 as FNYEAQ. V lost 5 bases, J lost 2 bases, and 21 bases lay in between. The CDR3 runs to 18 residues. In DNA, the CDR3 is TGTGCCAGCAGCCCGACGCCTTCGCCGGGACCCAACACCGGGGAGCTGTTTTTT. Protein sequence: CASSPTPSPGPNTGELFF.

This clonotype has just a few counts. The chain is built from TRBV12-3 or TRBV12-4 and TRBJ2-1; 9 bases align to TRBD2. The CDR3 sequence is 15 residues long. V gave up 6 bases and J gave up 5 bases; unmatched junction bases: 8. In nucleotides, the CDR3 is TGTGCCAGCAGCCTGACTAGCGGTATCCACAATGAGCAGTTCTTC. This sequence encodes CASSLTSGIHNEQFF.

In this sample, this clonotype turned up a few times. The chain combines TRBV20-1 with TRBJ1-3; 7 bases match TRBD1. The J segment lost 8 bases and the V segment lost 2 bases, leaving 6 bases of the junction unmatched. Per the germline V gene, CDR1 is DFQATT and CDR2 is SNEGSKA (reference sequence). The CDR3 covers 13 residues. The CDR3 protein is CSARRTGLDTIYF. For the CDR3, the DNA is TGCAGTGCTAGAAGGACAGGTCTGGACACCATATATTTT.

The chain joins TRBV9 to TRBJ2-7; 10 bases fit TRBD1. The V and J ends lost 3 bases and 3 bases, in that order; junction bases with no gene match: 6. CDR3 length equals 15 residues. Germline V lookup: CDR1 SGDLS, CDR2 YYNGEE. The DNA of the CDR3 is TGTGCCAGCAGCGAGGGACAGGGGCCCAACTACGAGCAGTACTTC. It encodes CASSEGQGPNYEQYF.

The table lists this clonotype with a few counts. The chain couples TRBV28 to TRBJ2-7; TRBD1 agrees at 10 bases. CDR1 and CDR2 from the germline V gene are MDHEN and SYDVKM. V dropped 8 bases and J dropped 0; count of bases not matched to a gene: 7. The CDR3 length is 15 residues. In nucleotides, the CDR3 is TGTGCCAGCGGCCCGGGACAGGGGAACTCCTACGAGCAGTACGTC. Protein: CASGPGQGNSYEQYV.